The entry below describes one TCR beta chain. Its antigen is currently unknown. This PCR relied on a set of 60 Vbeta primers and 13 Jbeta primers. Data came from immunoSEQ multiplex PCR; TCRdb stores just in-frame clones and leaves some out. Of approximately 120,000 clones in the sample, approximately 85% were seen once. The entry originates in a study of cytomegalovirus exposure and HLA in healthy donors. General study findings and limits: Presence/absence analyses treated sequencing depth as roughly uniform across donors. Later work found most CMV-associated TCR beta chains apparently HLA-restricted. Several top significant clusters appeared, in a later analysis, to be linked to common viral pathogens.

The source is a woman in her thirties in good health and CMV-seropositive. Sequenced material: PBMCs.

The CDR3 here is CASSSTGLSFSYEQYF. As DNA, the CDR3 is TGTGCCAGCAGTTCCACGGGGTTGTCCTTCTCCTACGAGCAGTACTTC. This chain links TRBV6-6 with TRBJ2-7, with a possible D match to TRBD2 (5 bases). The CDR3 has 16 amino acids. Between the trimmed V and J ends, which lost 4 bases and 0 bases, there was a span of 16 bases. Germline V gene data show CDR1 as MNHNY and CDR2 as SVGAGI (reference sequence).